This T cell receptor beta chain was found in a study of blood T cell repertoires in COVID-19. At the level of the study: PBMCs, B-cell-depleted T cells, or T cells provided the cDNA or gDNA that made up the material.

There are 16 residues in the CDR3. V was shortened by 0 bases and J by 2 bases, with 13 bases between the two germline ends. Germline CDR1 MNHNS, CDR2 SASEGT. Only in-frame clones appear in the TCRdb table, and some are missing; sequencing was by immunoSEQ multiplex PCR. The sample contains more than 20,000 clones, 89% of which appear only once. The TCR originated in a human donor with active COVID-19. The donor label of this sample is uncertain. The rearrangement links TRBV6-1 to TRBJ1-2; possible D gene TRBD1, 5 bases. The sample comprised peripheral blood. The CDR3 DNA reads TGTGCCAGCAGTGAAGCGCTTCTAAGACAGAACTATGGCTACACCTTC. It codes for CASSEALLRQNYGYTF.